The 32 T cell receptor beta chains listed next were all sequenced from one sample in a study of post-analysis software for immune sequencing data. These receptors' antigens are unknown. Findings and limits, study-wide: In patients, TRBV5-6, TRBV5-1 and TRBV20-1 belonged to roughly five TRBV segments found more frequently than in controls.

Researchers reported that TCR beta cDNA libraries carried unique molecular identifiers. TCRdb re-derived calls from the PCR reads in MiXCR, one entry per CDR3 protein. The sample lists hundreds of thousands of distinct CDR3 sequences; 40% to 55% were seen once. Specimen: blood. Every receptor here comes from a girl aged 10 to 17 with multiple sclerosis.

In its sample, this clonotype was seen once. The rearrangement uses TRBV7-6 and TRBJ2-7; TRBD1 or TRBD2 may be the D gene (6 bases each). V lost 5 bases, J lost 2 bases, and 16 bases lay in between. Germline V CDR1 and CDR2: SGHVS, FNYEAQ. The CDR3 has 15 residues. Here the CDR3 reads CASSVQGGSAYEQYF. The DNA of the CDR3 is TGTGCCAGCAGCGTACAGGGAGGTAGCGCCTACGAGCAGTACTTC.

The chain uses TRBV28 and TRBJ2-7; D might be TRBD1 (6 bases). Germline V gene sequence: CDR1 MDHEN, CDR2 SYDVKM. The CDR3 runs to 12 residues. V gave up 6 bases and J gave up 6 bases, with 12 bases separating them. The CDR3 DNA is TGTGCCAGCAGGTCGCAGGGGAGCGAGCAGTACTTC. It codes for CASRSQGSEQYF.

The chain recombines TRBV20-1 with TRBJ2-7, with no clear D. The last part of the DNA fits TRBJ2-5 better; the J call may be wrong. Per the germline V gene, CDR1 is DFQATT and CDR2 is SNEGSKA (reference sequence). The length of the CDR3 is 13 residues. The DNA for the CDR3 is TGCAGTGCTAGAACCCCGGGCGCTGAGACCCAGTACTTC. Translation gives CSARTPGAETQYF.

The chain joins TRBV5-6 to TRBJ2-3, with 10 bases matching TRBD2. The V segment lost 9 bases and the J segment 1 base; nucleotides outside the gene matches: 8. The germline V gene encodes CDR1 SGHDT and CDR2 YYEEEE. The CDR3 has 15 amino acids. CDR3 loop: CANIRGLAGTDTQYF. The CDR3 nucleotides are TGTGCCAACATTCGAGGACTAGCGGGCACAGATACGCAGTATTTT.

This clonotype was observed a few times. The chain couples TRBV28 to TRBJ2-7; no clear D gene. The CDR3 runs to 15 residues. From germline, CDR1 is MDHEN and CDR2 SYDVKM. Trimming removed 2 bases from V and 6 bases from J, with 17 bases in between. The CDR3 nucleotides are TGTGCCAGCAGTTTACGCACGGATGGCCTACCCGAGCAGTACTTC. Its protein is CASSLRTDGLPEQYF.

Comments on this clonotype: The junction departs from germline at one end; a sequencing error may be responsible. This chain joins TRBV20-1 and TRBJ1-5, with no clear D. This CDR3 has 17 amino acids. Germline CDR1 reads DFQATT; CDR2 reads SNEGSKA (reference sequence). The chain's CDR3 is CSARDGRVLLSNQPQHF. The CDR3 region has the DNA TGCAGTGCTAGAGATGGCCGAGTACTCCTTAGCAATCAGCCTCAGCATTTT.

This chain uses TRBV27 with TRBJ2-3; D not resolved. The CDR3 is 15 amino acids. V lost 3 bases and J 0 bases, leaving 10 bases between the germline ends. Looked up from germline, CDR1 is MNHEY and CDR2 is SMNVEV (reference sequence). The CDR3 reads CASSLRGQSTDTQYF. Written as DNA, the CDR3 is TGTGCCAGCAGTTTGCGTGGGCAGAGCACAGATACGCAGTATTTT.

The V and J genes are TRBV20-1 and TRBJ2-7; the D is unclear. Looked up from germline, CDR1 is DFQATT and CDR2 is SNEGSKA (reference sequence). Between the trimmed V and J ends, which lost 1 base and 5 bases, there was a span of 9 bases. The CDR3 runs 12 residues. The CDR3 spells CSARVPGNEQYF. CDR3 DNA: TGCAGTGCTAGAGTCCCCGGCAACGAGCAGTACTTC.

In its sample, this clonotype was seen once. The chain combines TRBV25-1 with TRBJ1-1, with D uncertain. The V gene lost 4 bases and the J gene lost 4 bases, with 10 bases spanning the gap. This CDR3 spans 13 amino acids. Germline V gene data show CDR1 as MGHDK and CDR2 as SYGVNS. The DNA for the CDR3 is TGTGCCAGCAGTGTAGGGTGGGCCACTGAAGCTTTCTTT. It yields the protein CASSVGWATEAFF.

This chain links TRBV20-1 with TRBJ2-4; tentatively, D is TRBD2 (6 bases). The DNA matches TRBJ2-5 better at its end, which makes the J call doubtful. Germline assignment: CDR1 DFQATT and CDR2 SNEGSKA (reference sequence). CDR3 length: 15 residues. CDR3 in DNA: TGCAGTGCCCCGACGCGGGGCCGACGGGGGGAGACCCAGTACTTC. Translating gives CSAPTRGRRGETQYF.

The chain uses TRBV20-1 and TRBJ2-3; D is uncertain. Trimming shortened V by 6 bases and J by 4 bases, and 8 bases separated the two germline ends. Germline CDR1 and CDR2: DFQATT and SNEGSKA (reference sequence). CDR3 length: 11 amino acids. The CDR3 region has the DNA TGCAGTGCCCCTCTGGCAGATACGCAGTATTTT. It is translated as CSAPLADTQYF.

This chain links TRBV14 with TRBJ1-2; D is uncertain. The CDR3 spans 12 residues. Germline V gives CDR1 SGHDN, CDR2 FVKESK. The V end lost 5 bases, the J end lost 8 bases, and 12 bases lay between the germline ends. The chain's CDR3 is CASSSWEGGYTF. The CDR3 nucleotides are TGTGCCAGCAGCTCCTGGGAGGGCGGCTACACCTTC. The variable domain in full, with the rest retrieved from reference TRBV14 and TRBJ1-2, is EAGVTQFPSHSVIEKGQTVTLRCDPISGHDNLYWYRRVMGKEIKFLLHFVKESKQDESGMPNNRFLAERTGGTYSTLKVQPAELEDSGVYFCASSSWEGGYTFGSGTRLTVV.

This rearrangement joins TRBV29-1 to TRBJ1-2; no clear D. The V gene lost 0 bases and the J gene lost 1 base, with 15 bases spanning the gap. CDR3 size: 16 residues. Germline values: CDR1 SQVTM, CDR2 ANQGSEA. CDR3 DNA sequence: TGCAGCGTTGAAGATTGGGCGGAGAACAATAACTATGGCTACACCTTC. It yields the protein CSVEDWAENNNYGYTF.

The genes are TRBV4-1 and TRBJ2-1; TRBD1 is a possible D gene (5 bases). Germline lookup yields CDR1 MGHRA and CDR2 YSYEKL. This CDR3 region has 12 residues. V lost 0 bases to trimming and J lost 9 bases, with 6 bases between them. The chain's CDR3 is CASSQEGAEQFF. In nucleotides, the CDR3 is TGCGCCAGCAGCCAAGAAGGGGCTGAGCAGTTCTTC.

This chain uses TRBV29-1 with TRBJ2-3, with 8 bases lining up with TRBD2. Germline V gives CDR1 SQVTM, CDR2 ANQGSEA. The CDR3 extends over 14 amino acids. With V trimmed by 4 bases and J by 3 bases, 6 bases remained unmatched. CDR3 nucleotides: TGCAGCGTTGCAAGCACTAGCGGTACAGATACGCAGTATTTT. Amino acids: CSVASTSGTDTQYF.

The V call is TRBV27, the J call TRBJ2-7; D is uncertain. The V end was cut by 2 bases, the J end by 5 bases, with 19 bases between. This CDR3 contains 16 residues. CDR1 and CDR2 (germline): MNHEY, SMNVEV (reference sequence). CDR3 residues: CASSLQYINAHHEQYF. In DNA, the CDR3 is TGTGCCAGCAGTTTACAATACATAAACGCCCACCACGAGCAGTACTTC.

The chain combines TRBV12-3 or TRBV12-4 with TRBJ1-2; no firm D call. Trimming cost V 3 bases and J 6 bases, with 14 bases left between them. This CDR3 region has 14 residues. As DNA, the CDR3 is TGTGCCAGCAGTTTCATCGGGAGTCACCATGGCTACACCTTC. This translates into CASSFIGSHHGYTF.

The rearrangement joins TRBV14 to TRBJ2-6; 7 positions agree with TRBD1. Unmatched junction bases numbered 6, after V lost 3 bases and J lost 4 bases. There are 16 residues in the CDR3. CDR1 is SGHDN, CDR2 FVKESK, per germline. This chain's CDR3 is CASSHDRARGANVLTF. CDR3 bases: TGTGCCAGCAGCCACGACAGGGCCAGAGGGGCCAACGTCCTGACTTTC.

The chain carries TRBV20-1 and TRBJ2-1, with D unclear. The CDR3 has 16 residues. Germline V CDR1 and CDR2: DFQATT, SNEGSKA (reference sequence). The V end lost 2 bases, the J end lost 0 bases, and 14 bases lay between the germline ends. The CDR3 DNA follows: TGCAGTGCTAGATGGCAAGCCCCCGGCTCCTACAATGAGCAGTTCTTC. Protein: CSARWQAPGSYNEQFF.

The chain joins TRBV2 to TRBJ2-5; TRBD1 matches at 7 bases. The CDR3 runs to 13 residues. Germline CDR1 is SNHLY and CDR2 is FYNNEI. V was clipped by 4 bases and J by 4 bases; unmatched bases: 3. The CDR3 sequence is CASSGQGPETQYF. Written as DNA, the CDR3 is TGTGCCAGCAGTGGACAGGGTCCAGAGACCCAGTACTTC.

The rearrangement links TRBV9 to TRBJ2-4; TRBD2 is a possible D gene (5 bases). Germline-derived CDR1 and CDR2 are SGDLS and YYNGEE. Trimming shortened V by 2 bases and J by 5 bases, and 8 bases separated the two germline ends. The CDR3 runs to 13 residues. Here the CDR3 reads CASSVGNENIQYF. CDR3 in DNA: TGTGCCAGCAGCGTCGGGAACGAAAACATTCAGTACTTC.

The chain uses TRBV7-9 and TRBJ2-1; D unclear. The CDR3 sequence is 12 residues long. The V end lost 2 bases, the J end lost 6 bases, and 5 bases lay between the germline ends. Germline lookup yields CDR1 SEHNR and CDR2 FQNEAQ (reference sequence). DNA of the CDR3: TGTGCCAGCAGCTTAAAGGTCAATGAGCAGTTCTTC. Its translation is CASSLKVNEQFF.

A few counts support this clonotype. The junction departs from germline at one end; a sequencing error may be responsible. This chain links TRBV28 with TRBJ2-5; TRBD1 aligns across 9 bases. This CDR3 has 15 amino acids. Germline-derived CDR1 and CDR2 are MDHEN and SYDVKM. The CDR3 protein is CAGSLGDREQETQYF. The CDR3 DNA follows: TGTGCCGGCAGTCTGGGGGACAGGGAACAAGAGACCCAGTACTTC.

In this sample, this clonotype turned up a few times. This chain uses TRBV10-3 with TRBJ2-3, with 9 bases matching TRBD1. CDR3 length: 16 amino acids. The germline CDR1 and CDR2 sequences are ENHRY and SYGVKD. V trimming: 0 bases; J trimming: 5 bases; junction bases outside the gene matches: 6. The CDR3, as DNA: TGTGCCATCAGTGAGTCATTAGGACAGGGGATAGATACGCAGTATTTT. This sequence encodes CAISESLGQGIDTQYF.

The chain recombines TRBV3-1 with TRBJ2-3; D call uncertain. The CDR3 runs 13 residues. Per germline, CDR1 LGHDT and CDR2 YNNKEL (reference sequence). V was pared by 4 bases and J by 12 bases, with 17 bases between. The CDR3 DNA reads TGTGCCAGCAGCCCTACAAGGTCGGGTAGTCAGTATTTT. Amino acid sequence: CASSPTRSGSQYF.

This clonotype was seen more than once but under ten times. V is TRBV20-1 and J is TRBJ2-3; 10 nucleotides align to TRBD1. Trimming took 3 bases from V and 6 from J; bases not matched to a gene: 6. Germline loops: CDR1 DFQATT, CDR2 SNEGSKA (reference sequence). This CDR3 has 14 residues. Written as DNA, the CDR3 is TGCAGTGCTAGCCGGGACAGGGGCAGGGATACGCAGTATTTT. Translating it yields CSASRDRGRDTQYF.

The rearrangement joins TRBV5-6 to TRBJ2-1, with D possibly being TRBD1 or TRBD2 (5 bases each). Trimming took 1 base from V and 14 from J, leaving 19 bases between them. The CDR3 sequence is 14 residues long. Germline loops: CDR1 SGHDT, CDR2 YYEEEE. The chain's CDR3 is CASSLSDPGLSKFF. CDR3 bases: TGTGCCAGCAGCTTGTCGGACCCGGGGCTGTCGAAGTTCTTC.

The CDR3 sequence is CASSLQRTSSYEQYF. CDR3 in DNA: TGTGCCAGCAGTTTACAGCGTACAAGCTCCTACGAGCAGTACTTC. The chain has TRBV28 and TRBJ2-7; D uncertain. Trimming took 2 bases from V and 0 from J, leaving 11 bases between them. Germline V gene sequence: CDR1 MDHEN, CDR2 SYDVKM. This CDR3 spans 15 amino acids.

The V gene is TRBV7-6, the J gene TRBJ1-5; the match to TRBD1 covers 10 bases. Germline CDR1 SGHVS, CDR2 FNYEAQ. V lost 4 bases, J lost 3 bases, and 3 bases stayed unmatched. The CDR3 sequence is 15 residues long. CDR3 in DNA: TGTGCCAGCAGCTCCCGACAGGGGGCCAATCAGCCCCAGCATTTT. Its translation is CASSSRQGANQPQHF.

V usage is TRBV5-1 and J usage is TRBJ2-7; maybe TRBD1 (6 bases). V was shortened by 6 bases and J by 2 bases, with 15 bases between the two germline ends. The length of the CDR3 is 14 residues. CDR1 is SGHRS and CDR2 is YFSETQ in the germline V gene. This chain's CDR3 is CASISTGYPYEQYF. CDR3 bases: TGCGCCAGCATATCAACAGGGTACCCCTACGAGCAGTACTTC.

V gene TRBV12-3 or TRBV12-4 combines with J gene TRBJ1-1; tentative D call: TRBD1 (6 bases). CDR3 size: 16 residues. Trimming removed 3 bases from V and 4 bases from J, with 18 bases in between. DNA of the CDR3: TGTGCCAGCAGTTTGCAACAGGGTAAAGGGAGCACTGAAGCTTTCTTT. Translating gives CASSLQQGKGSTEAFF.

This chain joins TRBV6-2 or TRBV6-3 and TRBJ2-1; D may be TRBD1 (5 bases). The germline CDR1 and CDR2 sequences are MNHEY and SVGEGT. The CDR3 spans 11 residues. Trimming cost V 9 bases and J 8 bases, with 11 bases left between them. This CDR3 reads CASSRVYEQFF. The CDR3 bases are TGTGCCAGTAGCAGGGTTTATGAGCAGTTCTTC.